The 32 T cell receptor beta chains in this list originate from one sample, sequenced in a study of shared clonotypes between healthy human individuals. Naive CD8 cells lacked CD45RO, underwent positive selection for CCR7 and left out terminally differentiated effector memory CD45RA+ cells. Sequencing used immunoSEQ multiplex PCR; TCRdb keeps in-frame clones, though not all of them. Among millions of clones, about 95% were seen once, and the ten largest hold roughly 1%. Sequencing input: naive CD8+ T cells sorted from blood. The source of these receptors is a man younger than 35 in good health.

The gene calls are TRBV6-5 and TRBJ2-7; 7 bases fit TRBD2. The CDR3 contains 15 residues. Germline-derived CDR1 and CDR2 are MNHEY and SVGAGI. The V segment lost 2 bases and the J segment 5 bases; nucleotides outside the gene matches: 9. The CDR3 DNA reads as TGTGCCAGCAGTTACGGTAGGACTAGTAACCACGAGCAGTACTTC. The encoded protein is CASSYGRTSNHEQYF.

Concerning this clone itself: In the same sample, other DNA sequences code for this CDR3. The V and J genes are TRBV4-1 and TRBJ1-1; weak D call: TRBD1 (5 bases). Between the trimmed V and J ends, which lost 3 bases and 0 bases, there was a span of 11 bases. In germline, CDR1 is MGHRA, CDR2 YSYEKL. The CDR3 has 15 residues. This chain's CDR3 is CASSQVGGMNTEAFF. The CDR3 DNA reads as TGCGCCAGCAGCCAGGTGGGGGGGATGAACACTGAAGCTTTCTTT.

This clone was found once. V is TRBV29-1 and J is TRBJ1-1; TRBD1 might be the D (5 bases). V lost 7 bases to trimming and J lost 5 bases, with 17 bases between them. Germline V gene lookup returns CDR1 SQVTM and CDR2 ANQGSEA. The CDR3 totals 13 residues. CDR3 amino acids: CSGLGGRGTEAFF. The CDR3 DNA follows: TGCAGCGGCCTCGGAGGCCGGGGGACTGAAGCTTTCTTT.

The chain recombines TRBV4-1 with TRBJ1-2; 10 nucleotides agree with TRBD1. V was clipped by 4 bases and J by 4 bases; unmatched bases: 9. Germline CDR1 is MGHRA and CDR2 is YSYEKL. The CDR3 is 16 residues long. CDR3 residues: CASSLADRGLLYGYTF. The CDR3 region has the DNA TGCGCCAGCAGCCTAGCCGACAGGGGGCTCCTCTATGGCTACACCTTC.

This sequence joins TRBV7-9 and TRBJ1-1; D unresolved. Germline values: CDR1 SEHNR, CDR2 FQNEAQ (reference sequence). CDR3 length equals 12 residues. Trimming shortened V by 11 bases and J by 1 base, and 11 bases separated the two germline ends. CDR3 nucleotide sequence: TGTGCCGTCCTGACCCCGAACACTGAAGCTTTCTTT. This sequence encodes CAVLTPNTEAFF.

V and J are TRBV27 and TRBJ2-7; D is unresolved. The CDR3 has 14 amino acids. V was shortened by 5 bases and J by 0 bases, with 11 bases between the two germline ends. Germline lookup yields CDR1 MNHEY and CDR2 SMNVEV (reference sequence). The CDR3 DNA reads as TGTGCCAGCAGTCCCTCGGCGGTCTCCTACGAGCAGTACTTC. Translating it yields CASSPSAVSYEQYF.

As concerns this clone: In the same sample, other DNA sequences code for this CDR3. CDR3 loop: CASSYSTGEVTGELFF. The CDR3 nucleotides read TGTGCCAGCAGTTACTCGACGGGGGAGGTCACCGGGGAGCTGTTTTTT. This chain connects TRBV6-5 to TRBJ2-2, with D possibly matching TRBD2 (6 bases). The V and J ends lost 0 bases and 4 bases respectively, with 12 bases between them. There are 16 residues in the CDR3. Germline assignment: CDR1 MNHEY and CDR2 SVGAGI.

The CDR3 loop reads CASSYLQGANQPQHF. The DNA for the CDR3 is TGTGCCAGCAGTTACCTACAGGGGGCGAATCAGCCCCAGCATTTT. The V call is TRBV6-5, the J call TRBJ1-5; 9 bases fit TRBD1. The CDR3 length is 15 residues. Per the germline V gene, CDR1 is MNHEY and CDR2 is SVGAGI. Losses at the gene ends were 2 bases for V and 4 bases for J; bases not matched to a gene: 3.

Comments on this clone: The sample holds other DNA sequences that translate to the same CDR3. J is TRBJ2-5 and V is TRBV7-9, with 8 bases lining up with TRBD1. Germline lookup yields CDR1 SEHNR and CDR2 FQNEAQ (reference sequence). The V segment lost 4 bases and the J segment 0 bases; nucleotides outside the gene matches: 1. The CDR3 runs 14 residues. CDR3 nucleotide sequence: TGTGCCAGCAGCTCGGACAGGGACCAAGAGACCCAGTACTTC. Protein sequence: CASSSDRDQETQYF.

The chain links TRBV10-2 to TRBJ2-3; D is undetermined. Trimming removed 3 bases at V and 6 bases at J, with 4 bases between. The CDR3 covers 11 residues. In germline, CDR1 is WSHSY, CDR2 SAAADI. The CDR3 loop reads CASSEMDTQYF. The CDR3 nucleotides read TGCGCCAGCAGTGAAATGGATACGCAGTATTTT.

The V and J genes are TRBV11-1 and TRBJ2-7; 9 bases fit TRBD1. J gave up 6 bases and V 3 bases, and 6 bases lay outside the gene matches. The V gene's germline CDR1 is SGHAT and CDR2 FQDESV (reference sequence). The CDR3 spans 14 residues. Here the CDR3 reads CASSLLGQGSEQYF. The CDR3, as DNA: TGTGCCAGCAGCTTGTTGGGACAGGGATCCGAGCAGTACTTC. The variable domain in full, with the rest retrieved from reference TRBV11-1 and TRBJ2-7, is EAEVAQSPRYKITEKSQAVAFWCDPISGHATLYWYRQILGQGPELLVQFQDESVVDDSQLPKDRFSAERLKGVDSTLKIQPAELGDSAMYLCASSLLGQGSEQYFGPGTRLTVT.

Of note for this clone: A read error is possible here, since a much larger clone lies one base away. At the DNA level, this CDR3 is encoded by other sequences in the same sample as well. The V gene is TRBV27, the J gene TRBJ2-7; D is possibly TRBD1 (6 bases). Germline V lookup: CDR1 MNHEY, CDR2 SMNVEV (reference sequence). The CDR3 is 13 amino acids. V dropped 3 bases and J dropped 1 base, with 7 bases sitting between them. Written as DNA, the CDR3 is TGTGCCAGCAGTTTTCAGGGGTCCTACGAGCAGTACTTC. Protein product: CASSFQGSYEQYF.

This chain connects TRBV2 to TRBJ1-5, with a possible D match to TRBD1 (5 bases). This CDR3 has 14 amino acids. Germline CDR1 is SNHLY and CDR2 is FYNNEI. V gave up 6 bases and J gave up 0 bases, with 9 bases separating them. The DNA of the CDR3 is TGTGCCAGCAGATCAGGGTATAGCAATCAGCCCCAGCATTTT. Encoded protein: CASRSGYSNQPQHF.

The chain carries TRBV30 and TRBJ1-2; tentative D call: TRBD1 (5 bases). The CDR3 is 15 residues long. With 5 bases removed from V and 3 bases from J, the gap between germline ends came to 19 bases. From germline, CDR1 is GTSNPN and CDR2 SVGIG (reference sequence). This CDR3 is CAWGDQGGVDYGYTF. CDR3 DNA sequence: TGTGCCTGGGGAGATCAGGGCGGGGTAGACTATGGCTACACCTTC.

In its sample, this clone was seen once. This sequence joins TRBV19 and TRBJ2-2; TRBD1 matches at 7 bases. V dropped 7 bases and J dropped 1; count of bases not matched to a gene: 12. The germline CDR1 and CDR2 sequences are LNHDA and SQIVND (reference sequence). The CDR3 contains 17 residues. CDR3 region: CASNDPSGTENTGELFF. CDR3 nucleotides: TGTGCCAGTAACGATCCTTCCGGGACAGAGAACACCGGGGAGCTGTTTTTT.

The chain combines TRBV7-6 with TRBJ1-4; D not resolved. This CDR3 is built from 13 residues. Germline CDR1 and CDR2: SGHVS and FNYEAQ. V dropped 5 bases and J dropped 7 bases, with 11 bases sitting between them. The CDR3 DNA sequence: TGTGCCAGCAGCCCCCAATACACTGAAAAACTGTTTTTT. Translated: CASSPQYTEKLFF.

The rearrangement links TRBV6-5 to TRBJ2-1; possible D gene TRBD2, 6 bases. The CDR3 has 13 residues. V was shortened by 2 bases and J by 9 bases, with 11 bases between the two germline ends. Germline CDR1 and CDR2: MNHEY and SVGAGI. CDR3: CASSYPTSIEQFF. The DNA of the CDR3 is TGTGCCAGCAGTTACCCGACTAGTATTGAGCAGTTCTTC.

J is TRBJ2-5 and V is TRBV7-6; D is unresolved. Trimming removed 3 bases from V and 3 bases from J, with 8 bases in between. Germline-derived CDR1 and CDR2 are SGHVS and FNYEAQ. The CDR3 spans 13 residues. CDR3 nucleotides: TGTGCCAGCAGCTTTTTCTCGGAAGAGACCCAGTACTTC. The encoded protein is CASSFFSEETQYF.

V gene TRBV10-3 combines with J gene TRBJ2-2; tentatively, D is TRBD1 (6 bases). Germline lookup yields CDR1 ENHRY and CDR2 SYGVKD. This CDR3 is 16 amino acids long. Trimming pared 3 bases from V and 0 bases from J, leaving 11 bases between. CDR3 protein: CAISEWGQANTGELFF. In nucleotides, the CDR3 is TGTGCCATCAGTGAATGGGGACAAGCGAACACCGGGGAGCTGTTTTTT.

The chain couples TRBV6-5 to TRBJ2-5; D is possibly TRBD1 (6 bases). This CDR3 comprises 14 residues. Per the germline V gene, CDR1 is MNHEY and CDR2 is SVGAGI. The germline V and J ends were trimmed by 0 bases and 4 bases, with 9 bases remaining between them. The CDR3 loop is CASSYSGASETQYF. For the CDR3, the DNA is TGTGCCAGCAGTTACTCGGGGGCGTCAGAGACCCAGTACTTC.

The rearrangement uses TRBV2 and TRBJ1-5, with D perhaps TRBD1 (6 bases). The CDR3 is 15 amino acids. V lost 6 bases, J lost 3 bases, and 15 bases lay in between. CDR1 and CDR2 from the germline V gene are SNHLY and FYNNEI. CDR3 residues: CASSRLRGPNQPQHF. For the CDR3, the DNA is TGTGCCAGCAGCCGTCTCAGGGGACCCAATCAGCCCCAGCATTTT.

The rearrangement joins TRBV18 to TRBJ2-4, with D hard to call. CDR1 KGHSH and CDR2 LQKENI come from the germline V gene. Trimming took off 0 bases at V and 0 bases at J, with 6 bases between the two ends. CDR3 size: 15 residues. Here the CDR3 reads CASSPPSLAKNIQYF. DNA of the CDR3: TGTGCCAGCTCACCACCATCGTTAGCCAAAAACATTCAGTACTTC.

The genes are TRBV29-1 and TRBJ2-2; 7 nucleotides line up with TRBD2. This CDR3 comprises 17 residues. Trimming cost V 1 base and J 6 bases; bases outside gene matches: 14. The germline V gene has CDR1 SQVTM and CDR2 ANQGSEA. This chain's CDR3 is CSVEGGVWEGRAGELFF. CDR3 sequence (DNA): TGCAGCGTTGAAGGGGGTGTGTGGGAGGGCCGCGCCGGGGAGCTGTTTTTT.

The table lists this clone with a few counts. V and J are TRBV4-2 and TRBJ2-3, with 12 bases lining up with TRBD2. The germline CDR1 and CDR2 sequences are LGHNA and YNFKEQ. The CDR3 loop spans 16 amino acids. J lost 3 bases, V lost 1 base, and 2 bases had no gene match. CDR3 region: CASSQALAGGTDTQYF. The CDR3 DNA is TGTGCCAGCAGCCAAGCCCTAGCGGGGGGGACAGATACGCAGTATTTT.

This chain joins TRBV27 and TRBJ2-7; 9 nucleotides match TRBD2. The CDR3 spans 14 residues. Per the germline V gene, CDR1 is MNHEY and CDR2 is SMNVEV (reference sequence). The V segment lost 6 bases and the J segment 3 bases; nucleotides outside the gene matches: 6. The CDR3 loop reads CASSVSGSIYEQYF. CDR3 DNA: TGTGCCAGCAGCGTTAGCGGGAGCATCTACGAGCAGTACTTC.

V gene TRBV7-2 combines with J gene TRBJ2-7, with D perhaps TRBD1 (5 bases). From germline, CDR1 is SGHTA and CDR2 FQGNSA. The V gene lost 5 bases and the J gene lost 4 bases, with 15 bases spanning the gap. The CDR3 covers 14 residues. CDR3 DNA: TGTGCCAGCAGCGTCTACGTGGGGCAATACGAGCAGTACTTC. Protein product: CASSVYVGQYEQYF.

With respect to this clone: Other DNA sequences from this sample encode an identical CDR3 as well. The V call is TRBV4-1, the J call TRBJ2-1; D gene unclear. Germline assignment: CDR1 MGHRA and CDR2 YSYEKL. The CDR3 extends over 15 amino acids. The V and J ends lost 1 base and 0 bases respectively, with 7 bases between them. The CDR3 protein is CASSQGPSSYNEQFF. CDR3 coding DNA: TGCGCCAGCAGCCAAGGGCCTAGCTCCTACAATGAGCAGTTCTTC.

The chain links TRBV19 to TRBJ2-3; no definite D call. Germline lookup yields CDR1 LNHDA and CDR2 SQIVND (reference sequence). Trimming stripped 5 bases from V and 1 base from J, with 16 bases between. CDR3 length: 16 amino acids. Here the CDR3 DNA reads TGTGCCAGTAGTCCACTGCCTCCCTCACGCACAGATACGCAGTATTTT. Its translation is CASSPLPPSRTDTQYF.

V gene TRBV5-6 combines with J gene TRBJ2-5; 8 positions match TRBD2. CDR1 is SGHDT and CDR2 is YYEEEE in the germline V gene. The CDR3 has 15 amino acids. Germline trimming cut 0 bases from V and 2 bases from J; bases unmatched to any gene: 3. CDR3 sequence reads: CASSLVLAEQETQYF. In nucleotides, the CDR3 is TGTGCCAGCAGCTTGGTACTAGCGGAGCAAGAGACCCAGTACTTC.

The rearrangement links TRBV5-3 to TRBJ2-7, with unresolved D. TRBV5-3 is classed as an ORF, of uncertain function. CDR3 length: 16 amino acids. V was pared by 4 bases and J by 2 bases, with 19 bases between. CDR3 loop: CARSAEIGPVTYEQYF. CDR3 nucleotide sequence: TGTGCCAGAAGCGCCGAAATCGGACCGGTAACCTACGAGCAGTACTTC.

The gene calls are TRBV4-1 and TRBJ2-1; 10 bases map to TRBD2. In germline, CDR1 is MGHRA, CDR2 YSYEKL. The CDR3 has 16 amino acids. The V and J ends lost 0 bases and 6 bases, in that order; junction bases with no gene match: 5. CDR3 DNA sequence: TGCGCCAGCAGCCAAGATCCAGCGGGGGGGCGCAATGAGCAGTTCTTC. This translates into CASSQDPAGGRNEQFF.

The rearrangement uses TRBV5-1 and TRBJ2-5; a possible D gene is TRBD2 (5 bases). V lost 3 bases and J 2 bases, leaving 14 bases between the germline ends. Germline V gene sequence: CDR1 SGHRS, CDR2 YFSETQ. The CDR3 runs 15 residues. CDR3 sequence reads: CASSSRPGKQETQYF. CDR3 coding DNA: TGCGCCAGCAGCTCACGACCCGGGAAACAAGAGACCCAGTACTTC.